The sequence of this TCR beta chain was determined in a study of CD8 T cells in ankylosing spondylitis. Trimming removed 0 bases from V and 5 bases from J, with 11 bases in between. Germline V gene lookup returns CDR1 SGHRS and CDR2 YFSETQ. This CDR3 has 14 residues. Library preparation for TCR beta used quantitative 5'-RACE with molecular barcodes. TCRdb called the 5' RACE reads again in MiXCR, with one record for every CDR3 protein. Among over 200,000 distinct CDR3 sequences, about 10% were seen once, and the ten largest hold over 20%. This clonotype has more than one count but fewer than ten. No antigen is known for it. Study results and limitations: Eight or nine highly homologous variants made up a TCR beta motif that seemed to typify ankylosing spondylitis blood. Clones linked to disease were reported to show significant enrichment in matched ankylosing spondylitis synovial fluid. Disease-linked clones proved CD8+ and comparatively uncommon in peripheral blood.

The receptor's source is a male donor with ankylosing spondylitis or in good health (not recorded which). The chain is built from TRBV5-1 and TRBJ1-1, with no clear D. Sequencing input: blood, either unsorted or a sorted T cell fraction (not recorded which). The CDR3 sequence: CASSLEGAWTEAFF. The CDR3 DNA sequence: TGCGCCAGCAGCTTGGAGGGCGCGTGGACTGAAGCTTTCTTT.